This is a list of T cell receptor beta chains from one sample in a study of blood T cell repertoires in COVID-19. Method: immunoSEQ multiplex PCR; TCRdb's copy keeps in-frame clones and lacks some. Counted here are approximately 400,000 clones, roughly 80% occurring once; the ten biggest clones make up about 1.2%. Sequenced: peripheral blood. These receptors originate from a human donor with acute or convalescent COVID-19. The donor label of this sample is uncertain. CDR3s include the opening cysteine and the closing phenylalanine or tryptophan. The order of the fields is clone size, D gene, V gene, CDR3 length, J gene, CDR3 DNA, CDR3 protein. A D gene is named only where the DNA matches it firmly. Size tells how often a clone was seen (once, few, many) or the class of an expanded clone, and some rows leave it out.

.	TRBD1	TRBV27	14	TRBJ2-7	TGTGCCAGCAGTCCGCGACAGGGCTCCTACGAGCAGTACTTC	CASSPRQGSYEQYF
.	TRBD1	TRBV11-3	15	TRBJ2-3	TGTGCCAGCAGCTTAGGGGACAGTATCACAGATACGCAGTATTTT	CASSLGDSITDTQYF
once	.	TRBV6-5	11	TRBJ1-2	TGTGCCAGCAGGACTGGGGGGGGCTACACCTTC	CASRTGGGYTF
.	TRBD1	TRBV7-9	13	TRBJ1-6	TGTGCCAGCCGCGGACAGGGGAGTTCACCCCTCCACTTT	CASRGQGSSPLHF
.	.	TRBV27	14	TRBJ1-6	TGTGCCAGCAGTTATCGGACAGCAAATTCACCCCTCCACTTT	CASSYRTANSPLHF
.	.	TRBV5-1	11	TRBJ1-1	TGCGCCAGCAGACAGAACACTGAAGCTTTCTTT	CASRQNTEAFF
once	.	TRBV4-1	15	TRBJ1-4	TGCGCCAGCAGCCTTAGTCCTGCAACTAATGAAAAACTGTTTTTT	CASSLSPATNEKLFF
.	TRBD1	TRBV28	15	TRBJ1-6	TGTGCCAGCAGTCCCCGATCGGGACAGGGGAGGAATTTCAACTTT	CASSPRSGQGRNFNF
.	.	TRBV5-8	16	TRBJ2-5	TGTGCCAGCAGTCTTGCCCGCCAGAGGGTAAGGGAGACCCAGTACTTC	CASSLARQRVRETQYF
few	TRBD1	TRBV7-2	13	TRBJ1-2	TGTGCCAGCAGCGCGAACAGGGGGCGAGGCTACACCTTC	CASSANRGRGYTF
once	.	TRBV2	11	TRBJ2-7	TGTGCCAGCACAGGGTCCTACGAGCAGTACTTC	CASTGSYEQYF
.	.	TRBV7-9	11	TRBJ2-1	TGTGCCAGCAGCGTCTACGATGAGCAGTTCTTC	CASSVYDEQFF
.	.	TRBV10-3	14	TRBJ2-4	TGTGCCATCAGCACAGGGCTAGCCAAAAACATTCAGTACTTC	CAISTGLAKNIQYF
once	TRBD2	TRBV5-1	18	TRBJ2-1	TGCGCCAGCAGCTCCCACCCGACTAGCGGGGGAAACTACAATGAGCAGTTCTTC	CASSSHPTSGGNYNEQFF
.	.	TRBV11-2	16	TRBJ1-2	TGTGCCAGCAGCTTAGGACCGAGGGGGAAAATGTATGGCTACACCTTC	CASSLGPRGKMYGYTF
.	.	TRBV5-1	14	TRBJ1-1	TGCGCCAGCAGCTTGGGCGGGGTTAACACTGAAGCTTTCTTT	CASSLGGVNTEAFF
.	.	TRBV3-1/TRBV3-2	19	TRBJ1-1	TGTGCCAGCAGCCAAGTCCCCCATACAGGGCGCCGGATGAACACTGAAGCTTTCTTT	CASSQVPHTGRRMNTEAFF
few	.	TRBV3-1/TRBV3-2	15	TRBJ2-7	TGTGCCACCGCTGGCGGGGAGGCAGGCACCTACGAGCAGTACTTC	CATAGGEAGTYEQYF
many	.	TRBV28	13	TRBJ2-1	TGTGCCAGCAGTTGGGGGACAGCGGGTGAGCAGTTCTTC	CASSWGTAGEQFF
.	TRBD1	TRBV7-9	14	TRBJ1-4	TGTGCCAGCAGTTTGACAGGGCCTGTCGAAAAACTGTTTTTT	CASSLTGPVEKLFF
.	TRBD1	TRBV10-3	13	TRBJ1-2	TGTGCCATCAGTGGACAGGGTAACTATGGCTACACCTTC	CAISGQGNYGYTF
.	TRBD1	TRBV5-8	14	TRBJ1-2	TGTGCCAGCAGTGGAGGACAGGGGTGGCATGGCTACACCTTC	CASSGGQGWHGYTF
.	TRBD1	TRBV30	15	TRBJ2-7	TGTGCCTGGAGCCTCAGGACAGGCTGGAGTTACGAGCAGTACTTC	CAWSLRTGWSYEQYF
few	.	TRBV10-2	12	TRBJ1-2	TGCGCCAGCAGTGGGGCGGGCCCTGGCTACACCTTC	CASSGAGPGYTF
.	.	TRBV7-2	17	TRBJ1-1	TGTGCCAGCAGCCCCCCTGGATCCGCGGGCCGCGGCACTGAAGCTTTCTTT	CASSPPGSAGRGTEAFF
.	TRBD1	TRBV6-5	15	TRBJ1-1	TGTGCCAGCGGAACACAGGGGGCAATCAACACTGAAGCTTTCTTT	CASGTQGAINTEAFF
.	TRBD2	TRBV10-1	13	TRBJ2-1	TGCGCCAGCGCTAGCGGGGAGGTAAATGAGCAGTTCTTC	CASASGEVNEQFF
.	.	TRBV19	15	TRBJ1-1	TGTGCCAGTAGGCGGTGGGGAGGGTTGAACACTGAAGCTTTCTTT	CASRRWGGLNTEAFF
.	TRBD1	TRBV6-5	15	TRBJ1-2	TGTGCCAGCAGCCGGACAGGGGCCTCTAACTATGGCTACACCTTC	CASSRTGASNYGYTF
once	.	TRBV12-1	17	TRBJ2-2	TGTGCCAGCAGCTTTGTTCAGCGGGAGGTCGTCACCGGGGAGCTGTTTTTT	CASSFVQREVVTGELFF
.	TRBD2	TRBV30	15	TRBJ2-7	TGTGCCTGGAGTGTACAACTAGCGGGAGTCAACGAGCAGTACTTC	CAWSVQLAGVNEQYF
.	.	TRBV27	14	TRBJ1-1	TGTGCCAGCAGTTTGGGGCAGACGAACACTGAAGCTTTCTTT	CASSLGQTNTEAFF
.	TRBD2	TRBV30	20	TRBJ2-7	TGTGCCTGGAGTGTACTGCGCACCATGGGGTCCACTAGCGGGAGGACGGGGCAGTACTTC	CAWSVLRTMGSTSGRTGQYF
.	.	TRBV9	16	TRBJ2-3	TGTGCCAGCAGCCCGCGGACAGAAAGTAGGGCAGATACGCAGTATTTT	CASSPRTESRADTQYF
.	TRBD1	TRBV28	15	TRBJ1-1	TGTGCCAGCAGTTCGATCGGGACAGGGAACACTGAAGCTTTCTTT	CASSSIGTGNTEAFF
.	.	TRBV28	14	TRBJ1-2	TGTGCCAGCAGTTTTGCAGGGGCTAACTATGGCTACACCTTC	CASSFAGANYGYTF
once	.	TRBV27	12	TRBJ1-2	TGTGCCAGCAGCCCGGTTGGTCATGGCTACACCTTC	CASSPVGHGYTF
.	.	TRBV10-3	15	TRBJ2-3	TGTGCCATCAGCCCCGGTGGGAGCGGCACAGATACGCAGTATTTT	CAISPGGSGTDTQYF
.	TRBD1	TRBV5-5	15	TRBJ1-4	TGTGCCAGCAGCCGAAGGACAGGGGGGGATGAAAAACTGTTTTTT	CASSRRTGGDEKLFF
.	TRBD1	TRBV14	16	TRBJ1-5	TGTGCCAGCAGCCCTAAAGACAGGGCCCTCAGTCAGCCCCAGCATTTT	CASSPKDRALSQPQHF
.	TRBD2	TRBV7-2	16	TRBJ2-5	TGTGCCAGCAGCTTTAGCGGGAGGGCCTATCCAGAGACCCAGTACTTC	CASSFSGRAYPETQYF
.	.	TRBV5-5	16	TRBJ2-7	TGTGCCAGCAGCCCGATCTTTAGCGGAGCCTCCTACGAGCAGTACTTC	CASSPIFSGASYEQYF
.	TRBD2	TRBV3-1/TRBV3-2	13	TRBJ2-7	TGTGCCAGCAGCCAAGGGGGCGGGAGGGAGCAGTACTTC	CASSQGGGREQYF
.	.	TRBV11-2	14	TRBJ1-1	TGTGCCAGCAGCTTATCGCCAGGGAACACTGAAGCTTTCTTT	CASSLSPGNTEAFF
.	.	TRBV6-6	14	TRBJ1-4	TGTGCCAGCAGACCCAGGGTGCAGACTGAAAAACTGTTTTTT	CASRPRVQTEKLFF
.	.	TRBV30	16	TRBJ1-2	TGTGCCTGGAGTCGTAACAGGGTTTCAGGAAACTATGGCTACACCTTC	CAWSRNRVSGNYGYTF
.	.	TRBV5-1	14	TRBJ2-6	TGCGCCAGCAGCTTAGGGGCTGGGGCCAACGTCCTGACTTTC	CASSLGAGANVLTF
.	.	TRBV27	13	TRBJ1-1	TGTGCCAGCGGTTGGACAGCAAACACTGAAGCTTTCTTT	CASGWTANTEAFF
.	TRBD1	TRBV5-1	14	TRBJ1-5	TGCGCCAGCAGCATAACAGGGGGTAATCAGCCCCAGCATTTT	CASSITGGNQPQHF
.	.	TRBV18	12	TRBJ2-5	TGTGCCAGCTCACCACTACAAGAGACCCAGTACTTC	CASSPLQETQYF
.	TRBD1	TRBV15	14	TRBJ1-5	TGTGCCACCAGCACGGACAGGGAAATTCAGCCCCAGCATTTT	CATSTDREIQPQHF
.	.	TRBV12-3/TRBV12-4	13	TRBJ1-1	TGTGCCAGCATCTTCCTCCCGAACACTGAAGCTTTCTTT	CASIFLPNTEAFF
.	TRBD1	TRBV7-8	17	TRBJ2-5	TGTGCCAGCAGCTTAAGTTCAAGTAAGGGGGCCCAAGAGACCCAGTACTTC	CASSLSSSKGAQETQYF
.	.	TRBV5-6	15	TRBJ1-6	TGTGCCAGCAGCTTCGGGTCGTCCTATAATTCACCCCTCCACTTT	CASSFGSSYNSPLHF